This T cell receptor (beta chain) was identified in a study of blood T cell repertoires in COVID-19. For the study at large: T cells, B-cell-depleted T cells, or PBMCs supplied cDNA or gDNA.

The protocol was immunoSEQ multiplex PCR, while the TCRdb copy is restricted to in-frame clones and leaves out a portion. The sample has some 300,000 clones, approximately 86% seen once. The ends were cut back, 8 bases at V and 3 bases at J, with 17 bases in the middle. The CDR3 has 15 residues. Germline V gives CDR1 SNHLY, CDR2 FYNNEI. This sequence was found in a woman in her 70s with COVID-19, enrolled during active disease. The sample was peripheral blood. The chain links TRBV2 to TRBJ2-1; maybe TRBD2 (6 bases). The CDR3 nucleotides are TGTGCCAGCCTACTAGCACTGGGGGGCTACAATGAGCAGTTCTTC. Protein: CASLLALGGYNEQFF.